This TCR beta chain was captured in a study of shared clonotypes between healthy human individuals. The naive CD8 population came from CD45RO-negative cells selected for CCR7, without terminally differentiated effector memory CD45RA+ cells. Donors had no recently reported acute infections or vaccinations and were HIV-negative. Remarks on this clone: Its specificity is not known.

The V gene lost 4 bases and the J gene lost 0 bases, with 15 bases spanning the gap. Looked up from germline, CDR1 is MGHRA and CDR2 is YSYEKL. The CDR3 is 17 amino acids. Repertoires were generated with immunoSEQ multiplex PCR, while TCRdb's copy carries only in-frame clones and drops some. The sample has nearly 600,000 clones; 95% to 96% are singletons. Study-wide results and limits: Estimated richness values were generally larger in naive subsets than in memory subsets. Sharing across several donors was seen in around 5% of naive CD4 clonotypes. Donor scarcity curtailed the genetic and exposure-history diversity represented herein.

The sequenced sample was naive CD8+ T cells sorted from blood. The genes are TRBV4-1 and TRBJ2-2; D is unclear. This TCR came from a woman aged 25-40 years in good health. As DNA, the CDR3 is TGCGCCAGCAGCCTTTCAGTGCGCGGAGCGAACACCGGGGAGCTGTTTTTT. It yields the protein CASSLSVRGANTGELFF.